This T cell receptor beta chain was sequenced for a study of Ad26.COV2.S vaccination and SARS-CoV-2 variants. The wider study: Participant was drawn from the COV1001 Ad26.COV2.S trial arm. Into the muscle, Ad26.COV2.S was dosed once or twice, 56 days apart.

As concerns this clone: Its specificity is not known.

Study results and limitations: In TCR breadth and depth analyses, total T cell responses may have been underestimated. Placebo recipients and vaccine recipients were similar in non-spike TCR breadth.

Profiling relied on immunoSEQ multiplex PCR, and the TCRdb table lists in-frame clones only, not all of them. The data show about 350,000 clones, approximately 86% seen once. The treatment here: roughly 20 received Ad26.COV2.S at low or high dose, single or two shots; several received placebo; per-sample allocation not given. The study sampled participants on day 63 after the first vaccine or placebo injection. The starting material was peripheral blood, obtained in a trial of Ad26.COV2.S vaccine versus placebo. The receptor was isolated from a person between 18 and 65 years old who received the Ad26.COV2.S COVID-19 vaccine or a placebo.

The CDR3, as DNA: TGTGCCAGCAGCCGTGAGGGGGGCCCCATAACGATAGAGTATGGCTACACCTTC. Its translation is CASSREGGPITIEYGYTF. The chain uses TRBV5-6 and TRBJ1-2; D is possibly TRBD1 (6 bases). V was clipped by 4 bases and J by 5 bases, with 27 bases between them. CDR1 and CDR2 (germline): SGHDT, YYEEEE. This CDR3 region has 18 residues.